This T cell receptor (beta chain) originates from a study of T cells in Graves' hyperthyroidism and ophthalmopathy. This clonotype came up many times. The DNA is left out, because the CDR3 cannot be placed on it with certainty; the CDR3 is given as TCRdb lists it. Authors of the study amplified TCR beta CDR3 regions from RNA transcripts. HTBI primers were used for first-round RT-PCR of the TCR CDR3. Each CDR3 protein gets one entry after TCRdb re-called the multiplex PCR reads with MiXCR. The sample includes approximately 710,000 distinct CDR3 sequences, around 16% of them seen just once. Germline CDR1 SGDLS, CDR2 YYNGEE. The CDR3 region is 16 residues in length, termini included.

V gene TRBV9 combines with J gene TRBJ2-5; the D call TRBD1 from the table was never checked on the DNA. The source of this sequence is a man in his fifties or sixties with Graves' hyperthyroidism. Sequencing was performed on blood. The CDR3 loop is CASSVDFGPGGETQYF.